Listed below are T cell receptor beta chains from one sample, sequenced in a study of shared T cell receptors in the human thymus. Sequencing used immunoSEQ multiplex PCR; TCRdb keeps in-frame clones, though not all of them. The sample contains approximately 580,000 clones, approximately 78% of which appear only once. The data also belong to a second study, concerning human thymus T cells.

The sequencing input was thymocytes. These receptors all come from a boy younger than two with a congenital heart defect. CDR3s include the opening cysteine and the closing phenylalanine or tryptophan. Fields, in order: clone size, V gene, D gene, J gene, CDR3 protein, CDR3 DNA. D genes are given only for firm matches. A clone size is listed for some rows: how often the clone was seen (once, few, many), or a class if it is expanded.

>NA|TRBV28|NA|TRBJ2-7
CASREGREIPHEQYF
TGTGCCAGCAGGGAAGGACGGGAGATCCCCCACGAGCAGTACTTC
>NA|TRBV6-4|NA|TRBJ2-1
CATSTGQPYNEQFF
TGTGCCACCTCCACAGGACAGCCCTACAATGAGCAGTTCTTC
>NA|TRBV5-4|NA|TRBJ1-5
CASTRHPIQPQHF
TGTGCCAGCACCCGACACCCGATTCAGCCCCAGCATTTT
>NA|TRBV6-1|TRBD2|TRBJ2-4
CASSAAGGRCAKNIQYF
TGTGCCAGCAGTGCTGCGGGAGGGAGGTGTGCCAAAAACATTCAGTACTTC
>NA|TRBV7-9|NA|TRBJ1-2
CASSHPGLSYGYTF
TGTGCCAGCAGCCACCCAGGTTTGAGCTATGGCTACACCTTC
>NA|TRBV10-2|NA|TRBJ2-2
CASSDRRERTGELFF
TGCGCCAGCAGTGATAGGAGGGAGAGGACCGGGGAGCTGTTTTTT
>NA|TRBV28|TRBD2|TRBJ2-3
CASSCREGLDTQYF
TGTGCCAGCAGTTGCCGGGAGGGCCTTGATACGCAGTATTTT
>NA|TRBV13|NA|TRBJ2-1
CASSRIGQAGSEQFF
TGTGCCAGCAGCAGAATCGGACAGGCGGGGAGTGAGCAGTTCTTC
>few|TRBV10-3|TRBD2|TRBJ2-3
CAITPGAGVPDTQYF
TGTGCCATCACACCGGGAGCGGGAGTCCCAGATACGCAGTATTTT
>NA|TRBV4-1|NA|TRBJ2-7
CASSLGLSLYEQYF
TGCGCCAGCAGCCTAGGACTATCCCTGTACGAGCAGTACTTC
>NA|TRBV4-3|TRBD2|TRBJ2-7
CASSQAFRDYSYEQYF
TGCGCCAGCAGCCAAGCCTTCCGGGACTACTCCTACGAGCAGTACTTC
>NA|TRBV4-3|TRBD2|TRBJ2-3
CASSQVLAGTTDTQYF
TGCGCCAGCAGCCAAGTACTAGCGGGAACCACAGATACGCAGTATTTT
>few|TRBV4-3|NA|TRBJ1-4
CASSQDQNGLGNEKLFF
TGCGCCAGCAGCCAAGATCAGAATGGACTAGGTAATGAAAAACTGTTTTTT
>NA|TRBV12-5|NA|TRBJ1-1
CASGMSRRPNTEAFF
TGTGCTAGTGGGATGTCGAGGAGGCCGAACACTGAAGCTTTCTTT
>NA|TRBV19|NA|TRBJ1-5
CASSTHRDRDQPQHF
TGTGCCAGTAGTACACACAGGGATCGGGATCAGCCCCAGCATTTT
>once|TRBV5-4|NA|TRBJ2-5
CASSLKRKEGETQYF
TGTGCCAGCAGCCTCAAGCGGAAGGAGGGGGAGACCCAGTACTTC
>NA|TRBV18|TRBD2|TRBJ2-1
CASSPGTRAHEQFF
TGTGCCAGCTCACCCGGGACTAGGGCCCATGAGCAGTTCTTC
>once|TRBV9|TRBD2|TRBJ2-3
CASSGREGRTSTDTQYF
TGTGCCAGCAGCGGACGGGAGGGCCGAACTAGCACAGATACGCAGTATTTT
>NA|TRBV11-2|TRBD1|TRBJ2-7
CASSLDRTGPYEQYF
TGTGCCAGCAGCTTAGATAGGACAGGTCCCTACGAGCAGTACTTC
>once|TRBV4-3|NA|TRBJ2-1
CASSQGRGGQRETKNEQFF
TGCGCCAGCAGCCAAGGCCGGGGTGGGCAGAGGGAGACTAAGAATGAGCAGTTCTTC
>once|TRBV27|TRBD1|TRBJ2-7
CASSLLPGGEVRGTYEQYF
TGTGCCAGCAGTCTCCTCCCAGGGGGCGAGGTTAGGGGGACCTACGAGCAGTACTTC
>NA|TRBV9|TRBD2|TRBJ2-5
CASSLKGTREETQYF
TGTGCCAGCAGCCTAAAGGGGACTAGGGAAGAGACCCAGTACTTC
>few|TRBV6-5|TRBD2|TRBJ2-1
CASSPGLAGCEQFF
TGTGCCAGCAGTCCGGGACTAGCGGGTTGTGAGCAGTTCTTC
>once|TRBV7-9|NA|TRBJ1-1
CASSLERARKLNTEAFF
TGTGCCAGCAGCTTGGAGAGAGCCCGGAAACTGAACACTGAAGCTTTCTTT
>NA|TRBV5-1|TRBD2|TRBJ2-1
CASSLAIGLDPNEQFF
TGCGCCAGCAGCTTGGCCATCGGACTAGACCCCAATGAGCAGTTCTTC
>once|TRBV19|TRBD1|TRBJ1-2
CASSIWTGTNYGYTF
TGTGCCAGTAGTATCTGGACAGGAACTAACTATGGCTACACCTTC
>once|TRBV4-1|NA|TRBJ2-3
CASSHSRDQGTDTQYF
TGCGCCAGCAGCCACAGCCGGGACCAGGGGACAGATACGCAGTATTTT
>NA|TRBV6-1|TRBD1|TRBJ2-7
CASSEGTVPYEQYF
TGTGCCAGCAGTGAGGGGACAGTCCCCTACGAGCAGTACTTC
>NA|TRBV15|TRBD1|TRBJ2-2
CATSNRGSSGELFF
TGTGCCACCAGCAACAGGGGAAGCTCCGGGGAGCTGTTTTTT
>NA|TRBV2|NA|TRBJ1-1
CASIRPGPNTEAFF
TGTGCCAGCATTCGTCCTGGGCCTAACACTGAAGCTTTCTTT
>once|TRBV7-7|TRBD2|TRBJ2-5
CASSPRRGAGGPCETQYF
TGTGCTAGCAGCCCACGTCGGGGAGCGGGAGGGCCGTGTGAGACCCAGTACTTC
>NA|TRBV28|TRBD2|TRBJ2-7
CASSLGMVGGRSYEQYF
TGTGCCAGCAGTTTAGGGATGGTGGGGGGGAGGTCCTACGAGCAGTACTTC
>few|TRBV29-1|TRBD2|TRBJ2-5
CSVARGLVIQETQYF
TGCAGCGTGGCGCGGGGACTAGTCATTCAAGAGACCCAGTACTTC
>NA|TRBV5-1|TRBD1|TRBJ1-2
CASSGTVNYGYTF
TGCGCCAGCAGCGGGACAGTTAACTATGGCTACACCTTC
>NA|TRBV11-2|TRBD1|TRBJ2-1
CASTPEGALYNEQFF
TGTGCCAGCACCCCAGAGGGGGCCCTGTACAATGAGCAGTTCTTC
>few|TRBV28|NA|TRBJ1-3
CASSLIREGGNTIYF
TGTGCCAGCAGTTTAATCAGGGAGGGTGGAAACACCATATATTTT
>NA|TRBV30|TRBD1|TRBJ2-7
CAWSLTGTDLYEQYF
TGTGCCTGGAGTCTTACCGGGACAGACCTCTACGAGCAGTACTTC
>NA|TRBV27|NA|TRBJ2-7
CASSFGTPPPYEQYF
TGTGCCAGCAGTTTTGGGACACCACCTCCCTACGAGCAGTACTTC
>once|TRBV6-4|TRBD2|TRBJ2-3
CASSEGLAGGRSTDTQYF
TGTGCCAGCAGTGAAGGACTAGCGGGAGGCCGGAGCACAGATACGCAGTATTTT
>NA|TRBV21-1|NA|TRBJ2-7
CASSGDYEQYF
TGTGCCAGCAGCGGAGATTACGAGCAGTACTTC
>NA|TRBV29-1|NA|TRBJ2-3
CSVVRSLRADTQYF
TGCAGCGTTGTAAGGTCCCTCCGGGCAGATACGCAGTATTTT